The 9 T cell receptor beta chains below were found in one sample sequenced in a study of shared clonotypes between healthy human individuals. Only in-frame clones appear in the TCRdb table, and some are missing; sequencing was by immunoSEQ multiplex PCR. The table has about 2.4 million clones, 90% to 95% seen once; the top ten hold approximately 0.37%. Sequenced: naive CD4+ T cells from PBMCs. Noted subset: CD45RA+ positively selected. These receptor sequences come from a man between 18 and 35 years old in good health. Some clones in this sample may be carry-over from other donors' samples.

This chain links TRBV5-4 with TRBJ1-2; no reliable D call. Germline values: CDR1 SGHNT, CDR2 YYREEE (reference sequence). The length of the CDR3 is 15 residues. Trimming stripped 0 bases from V and 8 bases from J, with 17 bases between. The CDR3 here is CASSLAKISPGGYTF. CDR3 sequence (DNA): TGTGCCAGCAGCTTGGCCAAGATATCCCCCGGGGGCTACACCTTC.

The chain joins TRBV30 to TRBJ2-5, with a possible D match to TRBD2 (6 bases). The end of the DNA aligns better with TRBJ2-7, so the J call may be wrong. The germline gives CDR1 GTSNPN, CDR2 SVGIG (reference sequence). The CDR3 spans 16 residues. The DNA of the CDR3 is TGTGCCTGGAGTGCGCCCGGAGGGTCCCCTCGCTACGAGCAGTACTTC. Amino acid sequence: CAWSAPGGSPRYEQYF.

Concerning this clone: The sample holds other DNA sequences that translate to the same CDR3. This sequence joins TRBV5-1 and TRBJ2-1, with D unclear. Germline CDR1 reads SGHRS; CDR2 reads YFSETQ. V gave up 3 bases and J gave up 0 bases, with 4 bases separating them. The CDR3 is made up of 13 amino acids. The CDR3 DNA reads TGCGCCAGCAGCTCGAGCTCCTACAATGAGCAGTTCTTC. This sequence encodes CASSSSSYNEQFF.

The rearrangement joins TRBV7-3 to TRBJ2-3; 9 nucleotides match TRBD2. The V gene's germline CDR1 is SGHTA and CDR2 FQGTGA. The CDR3 extends over 15 amino acids. V trimming: 3 bases; J trimming: 4 bases; junction bases outside the gene matches: 5. CDR3 region: CASSFRGRASDTQYF. The CDR3 DNA reads as TGTGCCAGCAGCTTCCGCGGGAGGGCCTCAGATACGCAGTATTTT.

This clone was seen only once. The V and J genes are TRBV5-1 and TRBJ1-1; 7 bases match TRBD1. CDR3 length equals 16 residues. V lost 3 bases, J lost 4 bases, and 12 bases stayed unmatched. Per germline, CDR1 SGHRS and CDR2 YFSETQ. CDR3 sequence reads: CASSSPTIAGGTEAFF. The DNA for the CDR3 is TGCGCCAGCAGCTCCCCGACCATCGCAGGGGGCACTGAAGCTTTCTTT.

This chain links TRBV29-1 with TRBJ2-1; D unresolved. The CDR3 runs 14 residues. Trimming stripped 6 bases from V and 2 bases from J, with 14 bases between. Germline V gene lookup returns CDR1 SQVTM and CDR2 ANQGSEA. CDR3: CSVTIYPAYNEQFF. CDR3 nucleotide sequence: TGCAGCGTCACGATCTACCCAGCCTACAATGAGCAGTTCTTC.

CDR3 sequence: CASSLAGTSHNEQFF. Here the CDR3 DNA reads TGCGCCAGCAGCTTGGCCGGGACTAGTCACAATGAGCAGTTCTTC. This sequence joins TRBV5-1 and TRBJ2-1; 8 positions agree with TRBD2. Trimming cost V 0 bases and J 5 bases; bases outside gene matches: 4. This CDR3 contains 15 residues. In germline, CDR1 is SGHRS, CDR2 YFSETQ.

This chain joins TRBV6-1 and TRBJ1-5; 7 nucleotides match TRBD1. Germline CDR1 is MNHNS and CDR2 is SASEGT. This CDR3 spans 16 amino acids. The V gene end was trimmed by 4 bases and the J gene end by 4 bases; junction bases not matched to a gene: 10. In DNA, the CDR3 is TGTGCCAGCAGTGCCGAGACAGGGCACCTTAATCAGCCCCAGCATTTT. Its protein is CASSAETGHLNQPQHF.

The V and J genes are TRBV27 and TRBJ2-2; 11 positions match TRBD2. Losses at the gene ends were 5 bases for V and 3 bases for J; bases not matched to a gene: 14. CDR1 is MNHEY, CDR2 SMNVEV, per germline (reference sequence). The CDR3 totals 19 residues. CDR3 coding DNA: TGTGCCAGCAGTCCGCCTAGGGGACTAGCGGAAGGGCACACCGGGGAGCTGTTTTTT. Its protein product is CASSPPRGLAEGHTGELFF.